A selection of T cell receptor beta chains follows, all from one sample in a study of cytomegalovirus exposure and HLA in healthy donors. Sequencing was performed with immunoSEQ multiplex PCR; in TCRdb, only in-frame clones are kept and a portion is missing. The table has around 180,000 clones, about 83% seen once. The sample was PBMCs. These receptors were collected from a woman aged 25-40 years in good health and CMV-seropositive. CDR3s include the opening cysteine and the closing phenylalanine or tryptophan. Each record gives: clone size, J gene, V gene, D gene, CDR3 protein, CDR3 DNA. D genes are given only for firm matches. Some rows have no size entry. The others give once, few or many, or a class for an expanded clone.

>-|TRBJ2-1|TRBV14|TRBD2
CASSQVTGGTSGRVGEQFF
TGTGCCAGCAGCCAAGTGACTGGGGGGACTAGCGGGAGAGTTGGTGAGCAGTTCTTC
>few|TRBJ2-2|TRBV5-4|TRBD1
CASSGRGLAGELFF
TGTGCCAGCAGCGGCAGGGGGCTCGCCGGGGAGCTGTTTTTT
>-|TRBJ2-7|TRBV27|TRBD1
CASRETGGITTYEQYF
TGTGCCAGCAGGGAAACAGGGGGCATTACGACCTACGAGCAGTACTTC
>-|TRBJ2-6|TRBV10-3|-
CATFSGANVLTF
TGTGCCACCTTCTCTGGGGCCAACGTCCTGACTTTC
>once|TRBJ2-5|TRBV5-4|TRBD1
CASSFGQGRETQYF
TGTGCCAGCAGCTTCGGACAGGGACGAGAGACCCAGTACTTC
>few|TRBJ1-2|TRBV23-1|-
CASRTYRVPYGYTF
TGCGCCAGCAGAACCTACAGGGTCCCCTATGGCTACACCTTC
>-|TRBJ1-5|TRBV21-1|-
CASSGESRGNQPQHF
TGTGCCAGCTCCGGGGAGAGCCGGGGCAATCAGCCCCAGCATTTT
>-|TRBJ1-5|TRBV10-3|-
CAISESGGGGKPQHF
TGTGCCATCAGTGAGTCGGGGGGTGGTGGAAAGCCCCAGCATTTT
>-|TRBJ2-2|TRBV11-2|TRBD1
CASSSRDRGSGELFF
TGTGCCAGCAGCTCCCGGGACAGGGGGTCCGGGGAGCTGTTTTTT
>-|TRBJ2-5|TRBV7-9|-
CASSLGVLGWETQYF
TGTGCCAGCAGCTTAGGAGTTCTAGGTTGGGAGACCCAGTACTTC
>-|TRBJ1-5|TRBV7-9|-
CASSQAGQPQHF
TGTGCCAGCAGCCAAGCGGGCCAGCCCCAGCATTTT
>-|TRBJ1-1|TRBV18|-
CASSPGTGDTEAFF
TGTGCCAGCTCACCTGGGACGGGGGACACTGAAGCTTTCTTT
>-|TRBJ2-5|TRBV7-9|TRBD1
CASRPTEVAGTDQETQYF
TGTGCCAGCAGGCCTACCGAGGTGGCCGGGACAGACCAAGAGACCCAGTACTTC
>-|TRBJ2-2|TRBV11-3|-
CASHGGSGTGELFF
TGTGCCAGCCACGGGGGAAGTGGGACCGGGGAGCTGTTTTTT
>few|TRBJ2-1|TRBV6-6|-
CASSSGAYNEQFF
TGTGCCAGCAGTTCCGGGGCCTACAATGAGCAGTTCTTC
>once|TRBJ2-7|TRBV5-8|-
CASSARDTRFYEQYF
TGTGCCAGCAGCGCCCGGGACACCCGTTTCTACGAGCAGTACTTC
>few|TRBJ1-2|TRBV6-1|TRBD1
CASKDRGWSYGYTF
TGTGCCAGCAAGGACAGGGGATGGAGCTATGGCTACACCTTC
>-|TRBJ1-5|TRBV27|-
CASSFLGDGNQPQHF
TGTGCCAGCAGTTTTTTGGGTGACGGGAATCAGCCCCAGCATTTT
>-|TRBJ2-1|TRBV27|-
CASSLTGNEQFF
TGTGCCAGCAGTTTAACAGGGAATGAGCAGTTCTTC
>-|TRBJ2-7|TRBV5-1|TRBD1
CASSLGQGTGEQYF
TGCGCCAGCAGCTTAGGACAGGGGACAGGGGAGCAGTACTTC
>-|TRBJ1-1|TRBV18|-
CASSPPIFHTEAFF
TGTGCCAGCTCACCACCTATTTTCCACACTGAAGCTTTCTTT
>-|TRBJ2-2|TRBV25-1|-
CASSESGYTGELFF
TGTGCCAGCAGTGAATCGGGTTACACCGGGGAGCTGTTTTTT
>few|TRBJ1-2|TRBV4-3|TRBD1
CASSQDQEQGAHGYTF
TGCGCCAGCAGCCAAGATCAGGAACAGGGGGCGCATGGCTACACCTTC
>-|TRBJ2-7|TRBV19|TRBD2
CASKVAGGPDYEQYF
TGTGCCAGTAAGGTAGCGGGAGGGCCAGACTACGAGCAGTACTTC
>-|TRBJ1-1|TRBV2|-
CASSARTANTEAFF
TGTGCCAGCAGTGCCCGGACAGCGAACACTGAAGCTTTCTTT
>-|TRBJ1-4|TRBV23-1|-
CASSPDRAKLFF
TGCGCCAGCAGCCCGGACAGAGCAAAACTGTTTTTT
>few|TRBJ2-7|TRBV7-9|-
CASSFGTPDEQYF
TGTGCCAGCAGCTTTGGGACTCCAGACGAGCAGTACTTC
>-|TRBJ1-3|TRBV25-1|-
CASSEYLAGNTIYF
TGTGCCAGCAGTGAATATCTAGCTGGAAACACCATATATTTT
>-|TRBJ1-4|TRBV7-9|-
CASSLLAGKSNEKLFF
TGTGCCAGCAGCTTACTTGCGGGCAAGAGTAATGAAAAACTGTTTTTT
>once|TRBJ2-7|TRBV10-2|-
CASSDERNLREQYF
TGCGCCAGCAGTGACGAGCGGAACCTCCGGGAGCAGTACTTC
>-|TRBJ1-2|TRBV28|TRBD1
CASSLWGTGPPGLDGYTF
TGTGCCAGCAGTTTATGGGGGACAGGGCCCCCCGGTTTAGATGGCTACACCTTC
>-|TRBJ1-2|TRBV20-1|-
CSARGQGYTF
TGCAGTGCTAGAGGACAGGGCTACACCTTC
>-|TRBJ1-1|TRBV7-9|-
CASSLPGVGDTEAFF
TGTGCCAGCAGCTTGCCAGGGGTCGGGGACACTGAAGCTTTCTTT
>-|TRBJ1-6|TRBV6-1|-
CASGQGGNSPLHF
TGTGCCAGCGGCCAGGGTGGAAATTCACCCCTCCACTTT
>once|TRBJ2-5|TRBV27|-
CASSLSRKETQYF
TGTGCCAGCAGTTTGTCTAGGAAAGAGACCCAGTACTTC
>-|TRBJ2-3|TRBV11-3|TRBD2
CASSPWAGDGTDTQYF
TGTGCCAGCAGCCCCTGGGCGGGGGATGGGACAGATACGCAGTATTTT
>few|TRBJ1-2|TRBV27|-
CASSSEGGGQIDYGYTF
TGTGCCAGCAGTTCTGAGGGCGGGGGGCAGATTGACTATGGCTACACCTTC
>-|TRBJ1-1|TRBV12-5|-
CASGLGSGGNTEAFF
TGTGCTAGTGGTTTGGGGTCCGGGGGGAACACTGAAGCTTTCTTT
>-|TRBJ2-7|TRBV29-1|TRBD1
CSVPGQGESEQYF
TGCAGCGTACCGGGACAGGGGGAAAGCGAGCAGTACTTC
>-|TRBJ2-7|TRBV10-3|-
CATAGQTYEQYF
TGTGCCACCGCGGGACAGACCTACGAGCAGTACTTC
>-|TRBJ1-5|TRBV2|-
CASSQGWDDSPQHF
TGTGCCAGCAGTCAGGGATGGGATGACAGCCCCCAGCATTTT
>-|TRBJ1-2|TRBV9|-
CASSGIRGAYGYTF
TGTGCCAGCAGCGGGATCCGGGGGGCCTATGGCTACACCTTC
>-|TRBJ1-3|TRBV11-2|-
CASRVTTGNTIYF
TGTGCCAGCAGAGTCACGACAGGAAACACCATATATTTT